This TCR beta chain was observed in a study of cytotoxic CD8 clonotypes in ibrutinib-treated CLL. Assay: immunoSEQ multiplex PCR; the TCRdb copy retains only in-frame clones and omits some. The sample lists roughly 200,000 clones, 70% occurring once. This CDR3 has 15 residues. Losses at the gene ends were 4 bases for V and 0 bases for J; bases not matched to a gene: 3. This TCR came from a human donor with chronic lymphocytic leukemia. This chain joins TRBV5-3 and TRBJ2-1; 8 bases match TRBD2. Being an ORF, TRBV5-3 has a function that is uncertain. The sequencing used PBMCs, collected after 12 months of ibrutinib treatment. The CDR3 is CARSGLAGSYNEQFF. DNA for the CDR3: TGTGCCAGAAGCGGGCTAGCGGGCTCCTACAATGAGCAGTTCTTC.